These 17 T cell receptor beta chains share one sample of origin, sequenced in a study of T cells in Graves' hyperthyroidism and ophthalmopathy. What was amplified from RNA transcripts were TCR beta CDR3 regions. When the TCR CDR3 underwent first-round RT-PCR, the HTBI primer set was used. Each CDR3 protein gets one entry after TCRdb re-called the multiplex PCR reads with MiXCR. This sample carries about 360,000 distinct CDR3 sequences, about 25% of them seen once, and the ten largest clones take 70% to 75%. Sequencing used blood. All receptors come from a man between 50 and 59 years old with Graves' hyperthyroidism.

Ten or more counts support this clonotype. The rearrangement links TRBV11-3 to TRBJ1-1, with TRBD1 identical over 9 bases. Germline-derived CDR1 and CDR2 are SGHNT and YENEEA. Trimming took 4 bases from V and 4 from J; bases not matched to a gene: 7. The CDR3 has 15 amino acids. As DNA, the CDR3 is TGTGCCAGCAGCTCGGGACAGGGAGGGGGCACTGAAGCTTTCTTT. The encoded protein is CASSSGQGGGTEAFF.

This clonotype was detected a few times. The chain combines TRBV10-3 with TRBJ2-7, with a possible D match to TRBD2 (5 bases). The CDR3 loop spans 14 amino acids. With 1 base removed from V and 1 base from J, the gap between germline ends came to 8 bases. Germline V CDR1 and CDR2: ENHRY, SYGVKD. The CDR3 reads CAISEFEGSYEQYF. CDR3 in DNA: TGTGCCATCAGTGAGTTTGAGGGTTCCTACGAGCAGTACTTC.

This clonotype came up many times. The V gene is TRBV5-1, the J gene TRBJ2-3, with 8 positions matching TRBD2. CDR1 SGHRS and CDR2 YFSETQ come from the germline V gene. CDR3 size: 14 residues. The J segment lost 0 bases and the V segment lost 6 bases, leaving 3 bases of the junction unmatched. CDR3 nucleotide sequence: TGCGCCAGCACGATAGCGGGGAGCACAGATACGCAGTATTTT. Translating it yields CASTIAGSTDTQYF.

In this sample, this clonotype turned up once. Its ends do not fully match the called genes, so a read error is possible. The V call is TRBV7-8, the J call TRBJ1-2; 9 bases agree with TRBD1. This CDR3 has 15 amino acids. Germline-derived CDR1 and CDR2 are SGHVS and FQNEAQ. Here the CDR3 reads CASSSTGGRDYGCTF. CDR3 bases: TGTGCCAGCAGCTCGACAGGGGGAAGGGACTATGGCTGCACCTTC.

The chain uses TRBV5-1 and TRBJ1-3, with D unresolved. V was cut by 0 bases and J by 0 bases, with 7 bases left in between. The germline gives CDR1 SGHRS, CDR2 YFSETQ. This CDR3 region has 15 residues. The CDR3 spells CASSLEWGSGNTIYF. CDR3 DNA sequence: TGCGCCAGCAGCTTGGAGTGGGGCTCTGGAAACACCATATATTTT.

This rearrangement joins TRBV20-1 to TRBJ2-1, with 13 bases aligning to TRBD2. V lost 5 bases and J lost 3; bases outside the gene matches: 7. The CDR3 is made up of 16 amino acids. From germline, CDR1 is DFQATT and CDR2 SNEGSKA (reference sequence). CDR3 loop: CSAQLAGGPGYNEQFF. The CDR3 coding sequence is TGCAGTGCTCAACTAGCGGGAGGGCCAGGCTACAATGAGCAGTTCTTC.

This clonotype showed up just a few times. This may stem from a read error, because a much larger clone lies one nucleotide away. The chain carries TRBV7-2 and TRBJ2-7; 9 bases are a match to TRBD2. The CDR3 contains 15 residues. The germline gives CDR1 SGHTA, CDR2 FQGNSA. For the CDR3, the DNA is TGTGCCAGCAGCTTAGCGGCGGGAGGGCCCTACAAGCAGTACTTC. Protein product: CASSLAAGGPYKQYF.

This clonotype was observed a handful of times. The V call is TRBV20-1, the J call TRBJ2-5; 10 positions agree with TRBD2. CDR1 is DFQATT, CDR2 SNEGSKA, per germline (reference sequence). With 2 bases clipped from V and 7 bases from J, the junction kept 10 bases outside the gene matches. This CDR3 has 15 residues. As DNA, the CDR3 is TGCAGTGCTAGAACTAGCGGGACTATTTTGGGGACCCAGTACTTC. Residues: CSARTSGTILGTQYF.

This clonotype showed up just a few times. The CDR3 spells CAISEFGGSYNEQFF. The CDR3 DNA reads TGTGCCATCAGTGAGTTCGGGGGTTCCTACAATGAGCAGTTCTTC. The V call is TRBV10-3, the J call TRBJ2-1, with D tentatively TRBD2 (6 bases). This CDR3 is built from 15 residues. CDR1 is ENHRY and CDR2 is SYGVKD in the germline V gene. V was cut by 1 base and J by 1 base, with 8 bases left in between.

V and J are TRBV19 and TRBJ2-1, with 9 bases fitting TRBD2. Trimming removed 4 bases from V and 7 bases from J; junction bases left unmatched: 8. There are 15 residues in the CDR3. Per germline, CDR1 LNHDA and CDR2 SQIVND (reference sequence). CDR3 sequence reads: CASSTTAGGFNEQFF. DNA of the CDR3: TGTGCCAGTAGTACTACAGCGGGGGGTTTTAATGAGCAGTTCTTC.

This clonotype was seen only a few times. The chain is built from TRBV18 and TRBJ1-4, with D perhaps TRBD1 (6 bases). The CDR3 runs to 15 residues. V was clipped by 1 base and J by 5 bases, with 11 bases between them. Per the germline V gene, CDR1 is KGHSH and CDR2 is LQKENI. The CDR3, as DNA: TGTGCCAGCTCACCACAGGGGACACTCAATGAAAAACTGTTTTTT. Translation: CASSPQGTLNEKLFF.

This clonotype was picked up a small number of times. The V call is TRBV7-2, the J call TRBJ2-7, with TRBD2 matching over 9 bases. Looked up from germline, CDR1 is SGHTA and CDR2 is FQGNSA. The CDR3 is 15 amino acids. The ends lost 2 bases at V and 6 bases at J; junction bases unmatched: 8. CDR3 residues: CASSLILAGSAEQYF. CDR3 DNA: TGTGCCAGCAGCTTAATCCTAGCGGGAAGTGCCGAGCAGTACTTC. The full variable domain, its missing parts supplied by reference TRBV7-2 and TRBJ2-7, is GAGVSQSPSNKVTEKGKDVELRCDPISGHTALYWYRQSLGQGLEFLIYFQGNSAPDKSGLPSDRFSAERTGGSVSTLTIQRTQQEDSAVYLCASSLILAGSAEQYFGPGTRLTVT.

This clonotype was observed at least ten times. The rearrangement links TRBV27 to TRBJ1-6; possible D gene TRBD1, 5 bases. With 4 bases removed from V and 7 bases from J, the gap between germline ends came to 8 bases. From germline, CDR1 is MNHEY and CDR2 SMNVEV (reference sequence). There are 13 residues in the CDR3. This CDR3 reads CASSYNRNSPLHF. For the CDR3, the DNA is TGTGCCAGCAGTTACAACAGGAATTCACCCCTCCACTTT.

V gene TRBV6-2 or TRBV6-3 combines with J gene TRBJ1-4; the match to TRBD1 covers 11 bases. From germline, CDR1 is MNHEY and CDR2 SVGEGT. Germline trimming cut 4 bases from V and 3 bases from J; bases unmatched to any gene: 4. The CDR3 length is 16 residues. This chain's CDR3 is CASSSGTGGSNEKLFF. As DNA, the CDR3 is TGTGCCAGCAGTTCCGGGACAGGGGGATCTAATGAAAAACTGTTTTTT.

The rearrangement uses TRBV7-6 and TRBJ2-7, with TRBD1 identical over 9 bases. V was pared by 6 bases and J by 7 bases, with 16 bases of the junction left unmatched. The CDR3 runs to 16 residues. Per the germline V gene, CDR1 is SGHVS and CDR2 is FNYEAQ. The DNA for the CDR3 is TGTGCCAGCAGTTCTCCCGGGGACAGGGAGTATTGGGAGCAGTACTTC. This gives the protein CASSSPGDREYWEQYF.

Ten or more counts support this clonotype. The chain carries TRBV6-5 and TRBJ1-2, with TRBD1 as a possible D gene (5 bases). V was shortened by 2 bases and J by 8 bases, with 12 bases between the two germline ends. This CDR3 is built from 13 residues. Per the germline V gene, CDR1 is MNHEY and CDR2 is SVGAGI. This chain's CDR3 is CASSYATGVGYTF. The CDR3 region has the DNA TGTGCCAGCAGTTACGCGACGGGGGTAGGCTACACCTTC.

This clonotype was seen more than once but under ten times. The CDR3: CSAREGLAGLQETQYF. As DNA, the CDR3 is TGCAGTGCTAGAGAGGGACTAGCGGGATTACAAGAGACCCAGTACTTC. The rearrangement uses TRBV20-1 and TRBJ2-5, with 13 bases that match TRBD2. The V gene end was trimmed by 0 bases and the J gene end by 2 bases; junction bases not matched to a gene: 3. Germline-derived CDR1 and CDR2 are DFQATT and SNEGSKA (reference sequence). This CDR3 is built from 16 residues.